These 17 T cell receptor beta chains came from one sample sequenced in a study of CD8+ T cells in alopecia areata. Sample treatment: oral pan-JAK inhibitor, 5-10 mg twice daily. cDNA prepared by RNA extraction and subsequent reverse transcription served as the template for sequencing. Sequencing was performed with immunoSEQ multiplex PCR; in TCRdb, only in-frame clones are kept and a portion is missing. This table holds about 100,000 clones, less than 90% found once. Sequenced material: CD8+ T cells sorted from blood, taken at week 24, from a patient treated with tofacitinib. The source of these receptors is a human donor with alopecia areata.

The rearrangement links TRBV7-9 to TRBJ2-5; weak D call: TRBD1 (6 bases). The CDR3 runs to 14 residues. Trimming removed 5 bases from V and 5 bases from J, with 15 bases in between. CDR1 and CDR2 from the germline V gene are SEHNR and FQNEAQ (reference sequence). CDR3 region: CASSPLTQGETQYF. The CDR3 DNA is TGTGCCAGCAGCCCTCTGACGCAGGGGGAGACCCAGTACTTC. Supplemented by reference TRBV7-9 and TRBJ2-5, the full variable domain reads DTGVSQNPRHKITKRGQNVTFRCDPISEHNRLYWYRQTLGQGPEFLTYFQNEAQLEKSRLLSDRFSAERPKGSFSTLEIQRTEQGDSAMYLCASSPLTQGETQYFGPGTRLLVL.

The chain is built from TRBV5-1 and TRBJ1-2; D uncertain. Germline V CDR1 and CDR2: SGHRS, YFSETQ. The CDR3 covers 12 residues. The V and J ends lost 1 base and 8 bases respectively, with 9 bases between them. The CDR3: CASSLTSRGYTF. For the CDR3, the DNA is TGCGCCAGCAGCTTGACCAGCCGGGGCTACACCTTC.

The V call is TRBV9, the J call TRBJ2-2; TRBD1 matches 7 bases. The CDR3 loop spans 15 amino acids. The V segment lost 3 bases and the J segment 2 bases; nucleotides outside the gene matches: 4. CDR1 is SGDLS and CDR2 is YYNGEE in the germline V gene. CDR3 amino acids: CASSGGQPNTGELFF. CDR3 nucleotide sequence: TGTGCCAGCAGCGGGGGACAGCCTAACACCGGGGAGCTGTTTTTT.

CDR3 nucleotide sequence: TGTGCCAGCAACGGTGAGACCTACGAGCAGTACTTC. This codes for CASNGETYEQYF. The J gene is TRBJ2-7, the V gene TRBV5-5; D is uncertain. Per germline, CDR1 SGHKS and CDR2 YYEKEE (reference sequence). The CDR3 sequence is 12 residues long. Trimming stripped 6 bases from V and 2 bases from J, with 9 bases between.

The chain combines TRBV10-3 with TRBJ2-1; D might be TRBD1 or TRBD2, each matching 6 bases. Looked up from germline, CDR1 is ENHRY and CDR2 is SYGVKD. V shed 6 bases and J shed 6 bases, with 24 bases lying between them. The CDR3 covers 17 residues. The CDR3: CAISSSETGPLSNEQFF. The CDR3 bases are TGTGCCATCAGCTCTAGCGAAACAGGGCCTTTATCCAATGAGCAGTTCTTC.

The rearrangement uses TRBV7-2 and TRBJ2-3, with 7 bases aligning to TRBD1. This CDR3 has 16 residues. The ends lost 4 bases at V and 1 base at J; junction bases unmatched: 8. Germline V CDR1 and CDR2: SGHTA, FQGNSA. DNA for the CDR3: TGTGCCAGCAGCTCCCACCGGGACAGAGGCACAGATACGCAGTATTTT. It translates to CASSSHRDRGTDTQYF.

CDR3 amino acids: CASSAVSTGPSDGYTF. CDR3 bases: TGTGCCAGCAGTGCAGTCTCGACAGGGCCCAGTGATGGCTACACCTTC. The chain is built from TRBV2 and TRBJ1-2, with 7 bases fitting TRBD1. After removal of 4 bases from V and 6 bases from J, the junction contained 14 bases not matched to a gene. Germline lookup yields CDR1 SNHLY and CDR2 FYNNEI. The CDR3 consists of 16 residues.

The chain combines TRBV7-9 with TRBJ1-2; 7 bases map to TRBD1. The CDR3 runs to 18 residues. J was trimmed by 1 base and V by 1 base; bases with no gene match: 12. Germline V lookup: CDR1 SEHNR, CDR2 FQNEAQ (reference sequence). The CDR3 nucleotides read TGTGCCAGCAGCTTAGAGGTCCTCAGGGGGAACTATAACTATGGCTACACCTTC. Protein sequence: CASSLEVLRGNYNYGYTF. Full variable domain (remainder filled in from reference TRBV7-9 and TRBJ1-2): DTGVSQNPRHKITKRGQNVTFRCDPISEHNRLYWYRQTLGQGPEFLTYFQNEAQLEKSRLLSDRFSAERPKGSFSTLEIQRTEQGDSAMYLCASSLEVLRGNYNYGYTFGSGTRLTVV.

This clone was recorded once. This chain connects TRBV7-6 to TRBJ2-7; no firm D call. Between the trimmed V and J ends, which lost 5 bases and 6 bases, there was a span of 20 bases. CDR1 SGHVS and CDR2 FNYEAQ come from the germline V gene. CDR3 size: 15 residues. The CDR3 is CASSPDTGIASEQYF. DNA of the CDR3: TGTGCCAGCAGCCCTGACACGGGTATCGCCTCCGAGCAGTACTTC.

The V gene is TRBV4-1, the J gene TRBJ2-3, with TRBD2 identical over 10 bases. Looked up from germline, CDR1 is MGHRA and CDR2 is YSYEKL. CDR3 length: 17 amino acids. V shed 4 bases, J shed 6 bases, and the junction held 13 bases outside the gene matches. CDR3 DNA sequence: TGCGCCAGCAGCCGAATTGGGGAGCGGGGGGGCCCGGATACGCAGTATTTT. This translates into CASSRIGERGGPDTQYF.

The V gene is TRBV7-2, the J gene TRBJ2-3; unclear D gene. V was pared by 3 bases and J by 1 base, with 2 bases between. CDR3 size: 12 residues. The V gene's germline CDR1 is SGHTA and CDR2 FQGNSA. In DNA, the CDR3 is TGTGCCAGCAGCTTTGGCACAGATACGCAGTATTTT. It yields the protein CASSFGTDTQYF.

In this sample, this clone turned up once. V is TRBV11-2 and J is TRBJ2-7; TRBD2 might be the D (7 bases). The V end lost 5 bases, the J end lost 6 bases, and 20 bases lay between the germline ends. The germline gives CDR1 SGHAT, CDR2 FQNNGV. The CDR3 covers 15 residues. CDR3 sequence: CASSRPQGGSSEQYF. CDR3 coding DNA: TGTGCCAGCAGCCGCCCACAGGGAGGGTCTTCCGAGCAGTACTTC.

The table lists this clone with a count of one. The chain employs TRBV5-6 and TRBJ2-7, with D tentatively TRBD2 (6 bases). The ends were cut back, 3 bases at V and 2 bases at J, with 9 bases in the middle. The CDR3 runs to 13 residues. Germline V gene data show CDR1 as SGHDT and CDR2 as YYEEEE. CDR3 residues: CASSWGVPYEQYF. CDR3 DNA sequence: TGTGCCAGCAGCTGGGGGGTGCCCTACGAGCAGTACTTC.

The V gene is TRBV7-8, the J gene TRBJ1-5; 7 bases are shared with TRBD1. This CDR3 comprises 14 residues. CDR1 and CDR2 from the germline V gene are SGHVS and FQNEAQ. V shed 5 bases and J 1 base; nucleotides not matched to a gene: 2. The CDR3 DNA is TGTGCCAGCAGCGAACAGGGGAGCAATCAGCCCCAGCATTTT. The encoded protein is CASSEQGSNQPQHF. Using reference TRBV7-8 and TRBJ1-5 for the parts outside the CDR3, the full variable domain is GAGVSQSPRYKVAKRGQDVALRCDPISGHVSLFWYQQALGQGPEFLTYFQNEAQLDKSGLPSDRFFAERPEGSVSTLKIQRTQQEDSAVYLCASSEQGSNQPQHFGDGTRLSIL.

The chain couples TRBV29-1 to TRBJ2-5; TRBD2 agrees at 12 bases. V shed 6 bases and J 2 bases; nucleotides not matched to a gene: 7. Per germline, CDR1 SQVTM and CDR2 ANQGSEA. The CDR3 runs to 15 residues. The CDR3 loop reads CSVLGLAGQQETQYF. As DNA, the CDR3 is TGCAGCGTCCTCGGACTAGCGGGGCAACAAGAGACCCAGTACTTC.

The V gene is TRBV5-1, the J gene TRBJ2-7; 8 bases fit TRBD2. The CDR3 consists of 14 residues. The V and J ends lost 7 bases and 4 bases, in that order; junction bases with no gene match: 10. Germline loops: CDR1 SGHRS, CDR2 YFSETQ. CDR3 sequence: CASRVSGDPYEQYF. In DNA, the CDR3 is TGCGCCAGCCGAGTTAGCGGGGACCCATACGAGCAGTACTTC.

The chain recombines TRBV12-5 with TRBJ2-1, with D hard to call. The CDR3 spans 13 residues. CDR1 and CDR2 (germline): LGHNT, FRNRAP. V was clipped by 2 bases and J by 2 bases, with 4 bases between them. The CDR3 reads CASGLRTYNEQFF. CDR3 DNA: TGTGCTAGTGGTTTGCGAACCTACAATGAGCAGTTCTTC.